Presented here are 20 T cell receptor beta chains from one specimen sequenced in a study of graft-versus-host responses after intestinal transplantation. These receptors have no identified antigens. Only in-frame clones appear in the TCRdb table, and some are missing; sequencing was by immunoSEQ multiplex PCR. The data show 85,000 to 100,000 clones, around 92% seen once. Material: unstimulated CD8+ T cells sorted from spleen or lymph node cells, obtained before transplant. The receptors were sampled from a human donor who was the organ donor for an intestinal transplant.

V usage is TRBV29-1 and J usage is TRBJ2-1, with 10 bases fitting TRBD2. Germline-derived CDR1 and CDR2 are SQVTM and ANQGSEA. The CDR3 runs 16 residues. The junction had 11 bases not matched to a gene; V was cut back by 0 bases and J by 9 bases. Here the CDR3 reads CSVEDQGLAGVGEQFF. The CDR3 nucleotides are TGCAGCGTTGAAGATCAGGGCCTAGCGGGAGTAGGTGAGCAGTTCTTC.

This chain links TRBV11-2 with TRBJ1-1; TRBD1 might be the D (6 bases). The CDR3 is 14 residues long. Germline V gives CDR1 SGHAT, CDR2 FQNNGV. The ends were cut back, 5 bases at V and 1 base at J, with 11 bases in the middle. The CDR3 here is CASSAGQKNTEAFF. The CDR3 DNA is TGTGCCAGCAGCGCAGGACAGAAGAACACTGAAGCTTTCTTT. The full variable domain, rest sourced from reference TRBV11-2 and TRBJ1-1, is EAGVAQSPRYKIIEKRQSVAFWCNPISGHATLYWYQQILGQGPKLLIQFQNNGVVDDSQLPKDRFSAERLKGVDSTLKIQPAKLEDSAVYLCASSAGQKNTEAFFGQGTRLTVV.

The chain links TRBV19 to TRBJ2-7; tentative D call: TRBD1 (6 bases). The CDR3 sequence is 13 residues long. Germline V gene data show CDR1 as LNHDA and CDR2 as SQIVND (reference sequence). The V end lost 5 bases, the J end lost 3 bases, and 11 bases lay between the germline ends. For the CDR3, the DNA is TGTGCCAGTAGTCCCGGACAGATCTACGAGCAGTACTTC. Encoded protein: CASSPGQIYEQYF.

This clone appeared a few times. The J gene is TRBJ1-1, the V gene TRBV4-1; 7 nucleotides match TRBD1. CDR1 is MGHRA, CDR2 YSYEKL, per germline. The CDR3 is 14 amino acids. V lost 6 bases, J lost 7 bases, and 11 bases stayed unmatched. The CDR3 loop reads CASRFREDRNEAFF. CDR3 DNA: TGCGCCAGCAGATTCAGAGAGGACAGGAATGAAGCTTTCTTT.

The chain couples TRBV2 to TRBJ1-5; 7 nucleotides line up with TRBD1. V was pared by 2 bases and J by 6 bases, with 7 bases of the junction left unmatched. This CDR3 comprises 15 residues. Per germline, CDR1 SNHLY and CDR2 FYNNEI. CDR3 loop: CASSEWAGGFQPQHF. The CDR3 DNA reads TGTGCCAGCAGTGAATGGGCAGGGGGTTTTCAGCCCCAGCATTTT.

This chain joins TRBV4-1 and TRBJ1-1; the D is unclear. The CDR3 extends over 15 amino acids. In germline, CDR1 is MGHRA, CDR2 YSYEKL. Trimming cost V 2 bases and J 1 base, with 11 bases left between them. The CDR3 DNA follows: TGCGCCAGCAGCCAATCGGTTTCAGGGAACACTGAAGCTTTCTTT. This gives the protein CASSQSVSGNTEAFF.

The gene calls are TRBV5-1 and TRBJ2-3, with D possibly TRBD2 on 5 matching bases. The CDR3 spans 13 residues. Trimming stripped 3 bases from V and 3 bases from J, with 8 bases between. CDR1 is SGHRS, CDR2 YFSETQ, per germline. In DNA form, the CDR3 reads TGCGCCAGCAGCTCTTGGGAGACAGATACGCAGTATTTT. The encoded protein is CASSSWETDTQYF.

The V call is TRBV7-8, the J call TRBJ2-7; 16 bases align to TRBD2. This CDR3 spans 18 amino acids. V lost 5 bases and J lost 2; bases outside the gene matches: 9. Germline V gene lookup returns CDR1 SGHVS and CDR2 FQNEAQ. CDR3 DNA: TGTGCCAGCAGCACAACGGGACTAGCGGGGGGGCCCCCCTACGAGCAGTACTTC. It encodes CASSTTGLAGGPPYEQYF. The full variable domain, rest sourced from reference TRBV7-8 and TRBJ2-7, is GAGVSQSPRYKVAKRGQDVALRCDPISGHVSLFWYQQALGQGPEFLTYFQNEAQLDKSGLPSDRFFAERPEGSVSTLKIQRTQQEDSAVYLCASSTTGLAGGPPYEQYFGPGTRLTVT.

With regard to this clone: Germline is not matched at one junction end, which may reflect a read error. The chain couples TRBV30 to TRBJ2-3, with no clear D. CDR1 and CDR2 from the germline V gene are GTSNPN and SVGIG (reference sequence). This CDR3 has 13 amino acids. The CDR3 spells CARSSLERDTQYF. CDR3 coding DNA: TGTGCCCGGAGTTCTTTAGAACGAGATACGCAGTATTTT.

The rearrangement uses TRBV27 and TRBJ2-5; TRBD2 aligns across 9 bases. Matching the DNA end better, TRBJ2-7 makes the J call doubtful. This CDR3 is built from 14 residues. The germline V gene encodes CDR1 MNHEY and CDR2 SMNVEV (reference sequence). CDR3 sequence: CASGSGSGTYEQYF. CDR3 coding DNA: TGTGCCAGCGGTAGCGGGAGTGGAACCTACGAGCAGTACTTC.

This chain joins TRBV2 and TRBJ2-7, with TRBD1 matching 10 bases. V was pared by 6 bases and J by 1 base, with 0 bases of the junction left unmatched. CDR3 length equals 13 residues. Germline lookup yields CDR1 SNHLY and CDR2 FYNNEI. CDR3 nucleotides: TGTGCCAGCAGGGGACAGGGGTCCTACGAGCAGTACTTC. This sequence encodes CASRGQGSYEQYF. Using reference TRBV2 and TRBJ2-7 for the parts outside the CDR3, the full variable domain is EPEVTQTPSHQVTQMGQEVILRCVPISNHLYFYWYRQILGQKVEFLVSFYNNEISEKSEIFDDQFSVERPDGSNFTLKIRSTKLEDSAMYFCASRGQGSYEQYFGPGTRLTVT.

V usage is TRBV6-4 and J usage is TRBJ2-1, with 7 positions matching TRBD2. J gave up 0 bases and V 0 bases, and 5 bases lay outside the gene matches. This CDR3 is built from 17 residues. Germline V gene data show CDR1 as MRHNA and CDR2 as SNTAGT. The chain's CDR3 is CASSDSDSGGSYNEQFF. The CDR3 nucleotides are TGTGCCAGCAGTGACTCGGATTCGGGGGGCTCCTACAATGAGCAGTTCTTC.

The rearrangement links TRBV2 to TRBJ1-2, with 9 bases fitting TRBD1. The CDR3 contains 17 residues. V was pared by 2 bases and J by 2 bases, with 9 bases of the junction left unmatched. Per germline, CDR1 SNHLY and CDR2 FYNNEI. The chain's CDR3 is CASSELVTGGLNYGYTF. For the CDR3, the DNA is TGTGCCAGCAGTGAATTGGTGACAGGGGGATTGAACTATGGCTACACCTTC.

V gene TRBV29-1 combines with J gene TRBJ1-2; D possibly corresponds to TRBD1 (6 bases). The CDR3 has 13 amino acids. Germline V gene sequence: CDR1 SQVTM, CDR2 ANQGSEA. V gave up 4 bases and J gave up 8 bases, with 17 bases separating them. Here the CDR3 reads CSVGPAGVYGYTF. In DNA form, the CDR3 reads TGCAGCGTTGGTCCGGCAGGGGTGTACGGCTACACCTTC. Looking up the rest from reference TRBV29-1 and TRBJ1-2 gives the full variable domain: SAVISQKPSRDICQRGTSLTIQCQVDSQVTMMFWYRQQPGQSLTLIATANQGSEATYESGFVIDKFPISRPNLTFSTLTVSNMSPEDSSIYLCSVGPAGVYGYTFGSGTRLTVV.

The rearrangement links TRBV4-2 to TRBJ1-6; weak D call: TRBD1 (5 bases). The CDR3 length is 16 residues. The V end was cut by 0 bases, the J end by 6 bases, with 12 bases between. The germline V gene has CDR1 LGHNA and CDR2 YNFKEQ. CDR3 region: CASSQDRQGSNSPLHF. DNA of the CDR3: TGTGCCAGCAGCCAAGATCGGCAGGGAAGTAATTCACCCCTCCACTTT.

This chain connects TRBV9 to TRBJ2-1; possible D gene TRBD2, 5 bases. The CDR3 contains 15 residues. CDR1 is SGDLS and CDR2 is YYNGEE in the germline V gene. V lost 1 base, J lost 8 bases, and 16 bases lay in between. CDR3 nucleotide sequence: TGTGCCAGCAGCGTAAGGGAGTCTAGGATTGATGAGCAGTTCTTC. Amino acid sequence: CASSVRESRIDEQFF.

The chain carries TRBV28 and TRBJ2-3, with 8 bases fitting TRBD2. Germline lookup yields CDR1 MDHEN and CDR2 SYDVKM. V was clipped by 2 bases and J by 3 bases; unmatched bases: 1. The CDR3 extends over 14 amino acids. CDR3 in amino acids: CASSLAGGTDTQYF. The DNA of the CDR3 is TGTGCCAGCAGTTTAGCGGGGGGAACAGATACGCAGTATTTT.

The chain has TRBV7-6 and TRBJ2-5, with a weak D call TRBD2 (6 bases). Germline values: CDR1 SGHVS, CDR2 FNYEAQ. V dropped 6 bases and J dropped 2 bases, with 16 bases sitting between them. This CDR3 has 15 residues. This CDR3 is CASRTLASGQETQYF. The CDR3 DNA sequence: TGTGCCAGCAGGACCCTAGCGTCGGGACAAGAGACCCAGTACTTC.

The chain couples TRBV5-6 to TRBJ2-3; D perhaps matches TRBD2 (5 bases). Deletions cut 4 bases from V and 5 bases from J, with 8 bases between. Per germline, CDR1 SGHDT and CDR2 YYEEEE. The CDR3 is 12 amino acids. CDR3 DNA sequence: TGTGCCAGCAGCCAAGGAGGAGATACGCAGTATTTT. Encoded protein: CASSQGGDTQYF.

The gene calls are TRBV7-9 and TRBJ2-1, with D uncertain. Trimming shortened V by 2 bases and J by 8 bases, and 7 bases separated the two germline ends. The CDR3 is 12 residues long. Germline CDR1 is SEHNR and CDR2 is FQNEAQ (reference sequence). The CDR3 DNA reads TGTGCCAGCAGCTTACGCCAGTATGAGCAGTTCTTC. Amino acid sequence: CASSLRQYEQFF.